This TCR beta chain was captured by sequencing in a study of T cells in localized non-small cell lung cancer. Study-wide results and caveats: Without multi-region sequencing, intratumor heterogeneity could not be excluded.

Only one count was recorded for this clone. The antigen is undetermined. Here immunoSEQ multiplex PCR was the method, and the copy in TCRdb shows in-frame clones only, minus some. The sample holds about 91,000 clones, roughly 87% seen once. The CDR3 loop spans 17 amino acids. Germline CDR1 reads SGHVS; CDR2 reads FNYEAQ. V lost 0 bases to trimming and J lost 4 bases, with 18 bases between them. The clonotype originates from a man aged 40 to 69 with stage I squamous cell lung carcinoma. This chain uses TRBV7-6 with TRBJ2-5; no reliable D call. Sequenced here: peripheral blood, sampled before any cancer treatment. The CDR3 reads CASSLAPAYGAPETQYF. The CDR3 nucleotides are TGTGCCAGCAGCTTAGCGCCCGCTTACGGTGCTCCAGAGACCCAGTACTTC. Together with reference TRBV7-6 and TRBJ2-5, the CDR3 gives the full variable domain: GAGVSQSPRYKVTKRGQDVALRCDPISGHVSLYWYRQALGQGPEFLTYFNYEAQQDKSGLPNDRFSAERPEGSISTLTIQRTEQRDSAMYRCASSLAPAYGAPETQYFGPGTRLLVL.